This T cell receptor (beta chain) originates from a study of cytotoxic CD8 clonotypes in ibrutinib-treated CLL. Across the whole study: Of a cohort that held some 10 relapsed/refractory and around 16 treatment-naive patients, 17 to 18 were IGHV unmutated. The samples contained over 250,000 productive templates on average. They also contained an average of roughly 99,000 productive rearrangements.

V dropped 1 base and J dropped 3 bases, with 16 bases sitting between them. The CDR3 contains 16 residues. CDR1 is SGHVS, CDR2 FNYEAQ, per germline. Investigators sought sequencing depths of between 1 in 200,000 and 1 in 1 million T cells. The assay was immunoSEQ multiplex PCR, and TCRdb's table has in-frame clones only and misses some. The sample gives approximately 150,000 clones, 60% to 80% of which show up once; about 27% is in the top ten. The genes are TRBV7-6 and TRBJ2-7; D may correspond to TRBD1 or TRBD2 (5 bases each). The sequence derives from a human donor with chronic lymphocytic leukemia. The specimen was PBMCs, collected after 12 months of ibrutinib treatment. The CDR3 loop reads CASSLVRGPGGYEQYF. In nucleotides, the CDR3 is TGTGCCAGCAGCTTAGTTCGCGGACCTGGGGGCTACGAGCAGTACTTC.